This TCR beta chain was captured in a study of beta chain features in type 1 diabetes. Notes on the study in general: The question of HLA type influencing TCRB rearrangement was one that remained unresolved here. Shorter TCRB CDR3s, moderately but significantly so, marked every one of the four CD4+ subsets in Type 1 diabetes patients. Researchers reported that naive, central memory and Treg TCRB repertoires appeared more similar in patients than in healthy donors.

TCRB transcripts that were expressed got sequenced, as all of the isolated RNA had been reverse transcribed. Roughly 3.4 million reads per sample on average were obtained from naive, central memory and regulatory T cell samples. Profiled with immunoSEQ multiplex PCR; TCRdb holds only in-frame clones, not every one. This table holds around 250,000 clones, around 21% found once. This clone was seen more than once but under ten times. Its antigen is unidentified. Populations isolated by sorting all had purity greater than 95%. CDR1 is LGHNA and CDR2 is YSLEER in the germline V gene. V lost 1 base to trimming and J lost 6 bases, with 13 bases between them. The CDR3 runs 15 residues.

The sequencing input was naive CD4+ T cells from blood. This chain connects TRBV4-3 to TRBJ1-5, with D perhaps TRBD1 (5 bases). This receptor was identified in a woman aged 40 to 50 with type 1 diabetes. This CDR3 is CASSQAHGGRQPQHF. DNA of the CDR3: TGCGCCAGCAGCCAAGCTCACGGGGGTCGTCAGCCCCAGCATTTT.